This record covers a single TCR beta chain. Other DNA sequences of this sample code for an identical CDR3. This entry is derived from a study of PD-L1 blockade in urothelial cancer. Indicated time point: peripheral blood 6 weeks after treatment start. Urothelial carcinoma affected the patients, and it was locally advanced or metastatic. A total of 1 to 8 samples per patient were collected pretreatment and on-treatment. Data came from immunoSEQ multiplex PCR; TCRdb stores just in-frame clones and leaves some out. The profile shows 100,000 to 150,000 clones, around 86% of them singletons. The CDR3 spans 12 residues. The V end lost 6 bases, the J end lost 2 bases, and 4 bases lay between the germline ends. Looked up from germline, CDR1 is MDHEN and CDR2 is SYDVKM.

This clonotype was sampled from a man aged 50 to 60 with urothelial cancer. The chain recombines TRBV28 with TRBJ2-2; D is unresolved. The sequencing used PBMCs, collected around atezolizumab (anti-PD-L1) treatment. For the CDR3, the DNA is TGTGCCAGCAGCCTCAACACCGGGGAGCTGTTTTTT. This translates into CASSLNTGELFF.